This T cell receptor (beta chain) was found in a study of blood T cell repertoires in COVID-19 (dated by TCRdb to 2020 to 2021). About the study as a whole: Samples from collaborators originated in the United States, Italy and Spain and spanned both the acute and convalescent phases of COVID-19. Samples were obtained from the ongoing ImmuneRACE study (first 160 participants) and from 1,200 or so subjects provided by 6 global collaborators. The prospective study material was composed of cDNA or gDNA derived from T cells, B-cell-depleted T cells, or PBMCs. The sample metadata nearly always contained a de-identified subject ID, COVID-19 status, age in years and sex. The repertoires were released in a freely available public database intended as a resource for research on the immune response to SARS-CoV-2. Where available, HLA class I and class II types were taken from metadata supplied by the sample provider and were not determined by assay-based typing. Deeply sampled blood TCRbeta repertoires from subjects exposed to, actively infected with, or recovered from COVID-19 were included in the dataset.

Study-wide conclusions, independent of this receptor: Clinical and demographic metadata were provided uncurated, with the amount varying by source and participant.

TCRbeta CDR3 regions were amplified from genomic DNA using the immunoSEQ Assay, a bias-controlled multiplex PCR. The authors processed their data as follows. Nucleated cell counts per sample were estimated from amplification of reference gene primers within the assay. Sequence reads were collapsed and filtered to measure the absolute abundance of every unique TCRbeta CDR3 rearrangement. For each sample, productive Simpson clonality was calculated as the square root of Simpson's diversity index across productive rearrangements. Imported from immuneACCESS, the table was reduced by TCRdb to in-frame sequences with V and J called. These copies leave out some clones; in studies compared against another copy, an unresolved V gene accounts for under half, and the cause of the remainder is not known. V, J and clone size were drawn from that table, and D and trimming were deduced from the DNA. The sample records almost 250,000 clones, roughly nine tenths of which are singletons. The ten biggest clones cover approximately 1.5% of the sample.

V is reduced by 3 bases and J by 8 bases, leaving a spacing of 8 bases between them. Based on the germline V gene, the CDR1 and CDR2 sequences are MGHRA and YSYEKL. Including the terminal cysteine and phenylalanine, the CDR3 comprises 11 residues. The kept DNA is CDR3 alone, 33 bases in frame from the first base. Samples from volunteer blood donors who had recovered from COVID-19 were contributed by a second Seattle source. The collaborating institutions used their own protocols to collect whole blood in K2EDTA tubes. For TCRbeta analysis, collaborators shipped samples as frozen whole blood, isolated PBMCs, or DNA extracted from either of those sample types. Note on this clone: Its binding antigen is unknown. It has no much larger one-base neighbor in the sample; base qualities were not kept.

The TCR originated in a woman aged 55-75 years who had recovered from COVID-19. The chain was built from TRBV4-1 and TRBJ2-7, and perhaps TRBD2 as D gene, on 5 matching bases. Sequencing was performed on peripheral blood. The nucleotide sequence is TGCGCCAGCAGCCATAGCGCTCAGCAGTACTTC. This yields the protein CASSHSAQQYF.